This entry features one T cell receptor (beta chain) sequence. The record originates from a study of blood T cell repertoires in COVID-19. Study-wide context: COVID-19 samples collected from the United States, Italy and Spain covered acute and convalescent phases. The cDNA or gDNA used as material had been derived from T cells, B-cell-depleted T cells, or PBMCs.

The CDR3 contains 17 residues. Germline V gene data show CDR1 as SGHRS and CDR2 as YFSETQ. V shed 2 bases, J shed 0 bases, and the junction held 10 bases outside the gene matches. Per the original data handling: Nucleated cell counts were estimated from reference gene primer amplification. Assay used: immunoSEQ multiplex PCR; TCRdb lists only in-frame clones, some missing. V, J and clone size derive from that table, while D and trimming were established from the DNA sequence. This sample yields some 260,000 clones, of which 82% are seen a single time; 4% to 6% belongs to the top ten. This clonotype was sampled from a woman older than 75 with active or convalescent COVID-19. Sequenced material: peripheral blood. J is TRBJ1-1 and V is TRBV5-1; 7 nucleotides line up with TRBD1. This CDR3 is CASSLGYTTGMNTEAFF. In DNA form, the CDR3 reads TGCGCCAGCAGCTTAGGCTACACGACAGGGATGAACACTGAAGCTTTCTTT. The full variable domain, with the rest looked up from reference TRBV5-1 and TRBJ1-1, is KAGVTQTPRYLIKTRGQQVTLSCSPISGHRSVSWYQQTPGQGLQFLFEYFSETQRNKGNFPGRFSGRQFSNSRSEMNVSTLELGDSALYLCASSLGYTTGMNTEAFFGQGTRLTVV.